This TCR beta chain is drawn from a study of cytomegalovirus exposure and HLA in healthy donors. General study findings and limits: In vitro work confirmed that a few CMV-associated chains recognize CMV antigens. There were some public TCRs occurring in many donors, but most TCR sequences were rare. A later analysis showed HLA-associated TCR beta chains outstripping equally common others in clonal expansion.

Those who donated were healthy bone marrow donors. About this clone itself: The antigen is undetermined.

V shed 2 bases, J shed 2 bases, and the junction held 4 bases outside the gene matches. This CDR3 has 16 amino acids. CDR1 is SGHNT, CDR2 YYREEE, per germline (reference sequence). PCR was performed using 60 Vbeta and 13 Jbeta primers. Measured with immunoSEQ multiplex PCR; TCRdb has only the in-frame clones, and not every one. The table records fewer than 200,000 clones, 70% to 90% of them present only once. The source is a woman younger than 30 in good health and CMV-seronegative. Sequencing was done on a sample of PBMCs. The rearrangement uses TRBV5-4 and TRBJ2-6, with 7 bases aligning to TRBD1. The CDR3 protein is CASSLPGGAGANVLTF. DNA of the CDR3: TGTGCCAGCAGCTTACCAGGGGGTGCTGGGGCCAACGTCCTGACTTTC.